This entry describes one T cell receptor (beta chain). Its antigen is still unknown. It has no much larger one-base neighbor in the sample; base qualities were not kept. The sample is drawn from a study of T-cell memory formation after mild COVID-19 (dated by TCRdb to the early 2020s). In the study overall: TCR sequence clusters from the two donors were largely donor specific. T-cell clones expanding and contracting after mild COVID-19 in a couple of donors were tracked by longitudinal TCRalpha and TCRbeta repertoire sequencing. The cohort was made up of two young adult volunteers, one female and one male, who were previously healthy.

Sequencing took place on an Illumina NovaSeq 6000. cDNA libraries for TCRalpha and TCRbeta were prepared by 5'RACE using constant-segment primers, with sample barcodes and unique molecular identifiers added. RNA was extracted from every sample with Trizol reagent. Amplification of the libraries took two PCR steps, and the second step added a second sample barcode plus Illumina TruSeq adapters. Libraries were sequenced on an Illumina NovaSeq with 2 x 150 bp paired-end reads. Regarding the original processing steps: Reads were demultiplexed and collapsed into UMI-guided consensus sequences with migec v1.2.7. Using mixcr v2.1.11, UMI consensuses were aligned to TRA and TRB V and J templates and then assembled into clonotypes. A clonotype was counted as expanded or contracted only when both edgeR and NoisET called the clonotype significant, with the noise models trained on biological replicates. For edgeR calls, a false discovery rate-adjusted p below 0.01 and a log2 fold-change threshold of 1 were applied. As an exploratory analysis of dynamics, max-normalized trajectories of the 1000 most abundant clonotypes were examined with PCA combined with hierarchical clustering. Separately sequenced CD4+ and CD8+ repertoires were used to assign the CD4 or CD8 phenotype of responding clones. TCRdb took the public reads, trimmed them with fastp at Q25, ran MiXCR for clone calling and kept in-frame beta chains. Identical CDR3 protein sequences are pooled into one entry, listed with their most common genes and DNA. V and J calls and clone size were set by TCRdb, not the authors. In this sample the table shows 120,000 or so distinct CDR3 sequences, 16% of which occur a single time. The ten largest clones add up to approximately 14% of the sample.

Ficoll-Paque density gradient centrifugation was used to isolate PBMCs. V is reduced by 1 base and J by 0 bases, leaving a spacing of 7 bases between them. CDR1 MGHRA and CDR2 YSYEKL are derived from the germline V gene. There are 15 amino acids in the CDR3, from cysteine to phenylalanine inclusive. Only CDR3 DNA remains: 45 bases, in frame from the first base. Beyond this particular receptor, the publication reports: Whether the second-wave clones peaking on day 37 were SARS-CoV-2 specific was not confirmed. From day 15 to 85, contracting clones showed balanced CD4/CD8 phenotypes, whereas a second wave of clones that expanded from day 15 to 37 leaned towards CD4+. Some responding clones were detected in pre-infection memory, suggesting pre-existing cross-reactive memory T cells joined the SARS-CoV-2 response. Contracting CD4+ clones appeared mostly in the CM and EM memory subsets, whereas CD8+ clones were enriched in EMRA. The study covered only a couple of mild cases, and larger cohorts including severe cases with pre-infection samples were considered necessary.

Specimen: PBMCs or a T cell subset sorted from them (not recorded which). This sequence was found in an adult woman who had mild COVID-19 (a few samples of this study predate the infection). The sample titles of this study are shuffled in the database, so cell type and time point are left out; the donor was told from shared clones. The rearrangement joined TRBV4-1 to TRBJ1-5, with no D gene named confidently. The CDR3 region: CASSQGTHSNQPQHF. Here is the DNA: TGCGCCAGCAGCCAAGGCACCCATAGCAATCAGCCCCAGCATTTT.